These T cell receptor beta chains were read from a single sample in a study of blood T cell repertoires in COVID-19. Clones were sequenced by immunoSEQ multiplex PCR, and TCRdb holds only the in-frame ones, with some missing. The profile shows 100,000 or so clones, approximately 70% of them singletons. The sequenced material came from peripheral blood. The receptors shown here come from a man older than 75 with acute or convalescent COVID-19. Both conserved end residues are part of each CDR3. A D gene is named only where the DNA matches it firmly. Size tells how often a clone was seen (once, few, many) or the class of an expanded clone, and some rows leave it out.

D gene: TRBD1; J gene: TRBJ2-7; clone size: NA; V gene: TRBV27; CDR3 protein: CASSFGTATPYEQYF; CDR3 DNA: TGTGCCAGCAGTTTCGGGACAGCGACTCCCTACGAGCAGTACTTC
D gene: NA; J gene: TRBJ2-1; clone size: NA; V gene: TRBV14; CDR3 protein: CASSRLRGNEQFF; CDR3 DNA: TGTGCCAGCAGCCGCCTCAGGGGTAATGAGCAGTTCTTC
D gene: NA; J gene: TRBJ2-5; clone size: NA; V gene: TRBV27; CDR3 protein: CASSLFSGETQYF; CDR3 DNA: TGTGCCAGCAGTTTATTTAGTGGAGAGACCCAGTACTTC
D gene: TRBD1; J gene: TRBJ1-3; clone size: NA; V gene: TRBV28; CDR3 protein: CASKETGKENTIYF; CDR3 DNA: TGTGCCAGCAAAGAGACAGGGAAGGAAAACACCATATATTTT
D gene: NA; J gene: TRBJ1-1; clone size: few; V gene: TRBV19; CDR3 protein: CASSIFGGRAFF; CDR3 DNA: TGTGCCAGTAGTATTTTCGGTGGGAGAGCTTTCTTT
D gene: TRBD1; J gene: TRBJ2-2; clone size: once; V gene: TRBV4-3; CDR3 protein: CASSQDAGDRGFTGELFF; CDR3 DNA: TGCGCCAGCAGCCAAGACGCCGGGGACAGGGGTTTCACCGGGGAGCTGTTTTTT
D gene: NA; J gene: TRBJ2-7; clone size: NA; V gene: TRBV11-3; CDR3 protein: CASSLDRPYEQYF; CDR3 DNA: TGTGCCAGCAGCTTAGACAGGCCCTACGAGCAGTACTTC
D gene: TRBD1; J gene: TRBJ1-2; clone size: NA; V gene: TRBV5-5; CDR3 protein: CASSWTSDRLEGGYTF; CDR3 DNA: TGTGCCAGCAGCTGGACCTCGGACAGGCTCGAAGGAGGCTACACCTTC
D gene: TRBD1; J gene: TRBJ1-3; clone size: few; V gene: TRBV7-2; CDR3 protein: CASSGQGLSGNTIYF; CDR3 DNA: TGTGCCAGCAGCGGACAGGGGCTATCCGGAAACACCATATATTTT
D gene: NA; J gene: TRBJ1-4; clone size: NA; V gene: TRBV27; CDR3 protein: CASSFTAGEKLFF; CDR3 DNA: TGTGCCAGCAGTTTCACGGCGGGTGAAAAACTGTTTTTT
D gene: TRBD2; J gene: TRBJ2-1; clone size: NA; V gene: TRBV11-2; CDR3 protein: CASSHRLAGGPYNEQFF; CDR3 DNA: TGTGCCAGCAGCCACAGACTAGCGGGAGGGCCGTACAATGAGCAGTTCTTC
D gene: TRBD2; J gene: TRBJ2-7; clone size: NA; V gene: TRBV6-6; CDR3 protein: CASSQMKGTSHHEQYF; CDR3 DNA: TGTGCCAGCAGCCAGATGAAGGGGACTAGCCATCACGAGCAGTACTTC
D gene: TRBD1; J gene: TRBJ1-5; clone size: NA; V gene: TRBV5-6; CDR3 protein: CASSAGTGGYQPQHF; CDR3 DNA: TGTGCCAGCAGCGCGGGGACAGGGGGCTATCAGCCCCAGCATTTT
D gene: TRBD2; J gene: TRBJ2-1; clone size: NA; V gene: TRBV4-1; CDR3 protein: CASSQVHAGGNEQFF; CDR3 DNA: TGCGCCAGCAGCCAAGTTCACGCGGGGGGGAATGAGCAGTTCTTC
D gene: NA; J gene: TRBJ1-1; clone size: few; V gene: TRBV2; CDR3 protein: CASLDWLGDTEAFF; CDR3 DNA: TGTGCCAGCCTTGACTGGTTAGGAGACACTGAAGCTTTCTTT
D gene: TRBD1; J gene: TRBJ2-3; clone size: NA; V gene: TRBV2; CDR3 protein: CASSVTGTGTDTQYF; CDR3 DNA: TGTGCCAGCAGCGTTACCGGGACAGGCACAGATACGCAGTATTTT
D gene: NA; J gene: TRBJ2-1; clone size: NA; V gene: TRBV5-4; CDR3 protein: CASSERTANEQFF; CDR3 DNA: TGTGCCAGCAGCGAAAGGACAGCCAATGAGCAGTTCTTC
D gene: NA; J gene: TRBJ2-3; clone size: NA; V gene: TRBV6-6; CDR3 protein: CASNRGGDTQYF; CDR3 DNA: TGTGCCAGTAACAGGGGGGGAGATACGCAGTATTTT
D gene: NA; J gene: TRBJ2-3; clone size: NA; V gene: TRBV18; CDR3 protein: CASSPIADSRDTQYF; CDR3 DNA: TGTGCCAGCTCACCAATAGCGGATTCTAGGGATACGCAGTATTTT
D gene: NA; J gene: TRBJ1-6; clone size: few; V gene: TRBV28; CDR3 protein: CASSLTGYRSPLHF; CDR3 DNA: TGTGCCAGCAGTTTAACAGGGTATAGATCACCCCTCCACTTT
D gene: TRBD1; J gene: TRBJ2-3; clone size: many; V gene: TRBV28; CDR3 protein: CASRTGQGITVFTDTQYF; CDR3 DNA: TGTGCCAGCAGAACGGGACAGGGGATTACAGTTTTCACAGATACGCAGTATTTT
D gene: TRBD1; J gene: TRBJ1-1; clone size: NA; V gene: TRBV7-2; CDR3 protein: CASSPPGTGAAFF; CDR3 DNA: TGTGCCAGCAGCCCCCCCGGGACAGGGGCGGCTTTCTTT
D gene: TRBD1; J gene: TRBJ2-1; clone size: NA; V gene: TRBV5-1; CDR3 protein: CASSPGQGPLSEQFF; CDR3 DNA: TGCGCCAGCAGCCCGGGACAGGGTCCTCTCAGTGAGCAGTTCTTC
D gene: TRBD2; J gene: TRBJ2-7; clone size: NA; V gene: TRBV10-3; CDR3 protein: CAISGFAGEGEQYF; CDR3 DNA: TGTGCCATCAGTGGATTTGCGGGAGAGGGGGAGCAGTACTTC
D gene: NA; J gene: TRBJ1-5; clone size: NA; V gene: TRBV28; CDR3 protein: CASSPGQKNQPQHF; CDR3 DNA: TGTGCCAGCAGCCCTGGACAGAAAAATCAGCCCCAGCATTTT
D gene: TRBD2; J gene: TRBJ2-3; clone size: NA; V gene: TRBV14; CDR3 protein: CASRPPTGTMTSGRPVRVTDTQYF; CDR3 DNA: TGTGCCAGCAGACCTCCAACAGGGACGATGACTAGCGGGAGGCCGGTGAGGGTCACAGATACGCAGTATTTT